The clone carrying this TCR beta chain was seen a single time. What it recognizes is unknown. These data belong to a study of T cell responses to AZD1222 COVID-19 vaccine. The study's findings and limits: With dominance at 160-218 and 743-854, vaccine-associated CD4 TCRs spanned spike. Possibly, clonal diversity was underestimated; donors were largely white British and included more females.

The protocol was immunoSEQ multiplex PCR, while the TCRdb copy is restricted to in-frame clones and leaves out a portion. The sample has about 210,000 clones, about 94% seen once. The germline CDR1 and CDR2 sequences are LNHDA and SQIVND (reference sequence). Between the trimmed V and J ends, which lost 7 bases and 0 bases, there was a span of 16 bases. The CDR3 length is 15 residues. The gene calls are TRBV19 and TRBJ2-7; perhaps TRBD2 as D (6 bases). Source: peripheral blood, taken 28 days after the second dose of the MenACWY control vaccine. The TCR originated in an adult who received the MenACWY meningococcal vaccine as a control. CDR3 coding DNA: TGTGCCAGTACCGTACGGCGGGATCCCTCCTACGAGCAGTACTTC. It translates to CASTVRRDPSYEQYF.